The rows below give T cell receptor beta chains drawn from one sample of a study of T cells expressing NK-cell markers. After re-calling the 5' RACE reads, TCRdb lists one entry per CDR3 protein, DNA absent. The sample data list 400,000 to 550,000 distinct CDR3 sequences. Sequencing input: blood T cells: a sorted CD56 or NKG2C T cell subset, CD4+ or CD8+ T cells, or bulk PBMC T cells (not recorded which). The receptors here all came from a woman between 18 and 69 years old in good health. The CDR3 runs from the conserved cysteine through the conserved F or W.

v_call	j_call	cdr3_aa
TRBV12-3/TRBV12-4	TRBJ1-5	CASSLDGYNQPQHF
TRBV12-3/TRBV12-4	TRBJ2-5	CASHRGSQETQYF
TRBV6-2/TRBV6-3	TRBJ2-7	CASSFPSGTYEQYF
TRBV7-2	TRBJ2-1	CASSLVMGSDEQFF
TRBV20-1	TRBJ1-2	CSAQTGDYGYTF
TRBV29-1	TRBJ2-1	CSAPVELRSEQFF
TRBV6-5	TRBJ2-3	CASSYWGQDTDTQYF
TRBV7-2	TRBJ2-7	CASSLYPGSEIEQYF
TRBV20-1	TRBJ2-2	CSARGQGNTGELFF
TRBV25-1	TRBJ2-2	CASSDPPSGGGRNTGELFF
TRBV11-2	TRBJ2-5	CASSSTPSKETQYF
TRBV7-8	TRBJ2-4	CASSLIGLAENIQYF
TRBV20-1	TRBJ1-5	CSAGGTVSNQPQHF
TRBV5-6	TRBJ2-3	CASSSVGGWGASDTQYF
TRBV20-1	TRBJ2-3	CSPRASIDTQYF
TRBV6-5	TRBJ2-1	CASSSLPLQTFSYNEQFF
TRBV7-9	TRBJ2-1	CASSQEVGGVNEQFF
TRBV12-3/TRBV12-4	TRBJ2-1	CASSPQGSGHEQFF
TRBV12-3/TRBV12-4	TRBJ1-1	CASSGRVRNTEAFF
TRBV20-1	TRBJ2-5	CSAARRAGQETQYF
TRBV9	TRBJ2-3	CASTQRDSTDTQYF
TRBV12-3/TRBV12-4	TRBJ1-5	CASSPGGLNQPQHF
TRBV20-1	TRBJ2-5	CSARQGLVTQYF
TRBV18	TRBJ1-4	CASTTDWTDEKLFF
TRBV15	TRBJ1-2	CATSRDRGGTFNYGYTF
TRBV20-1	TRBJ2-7	CSARPSGRRYSYEQYF
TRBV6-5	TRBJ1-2	CASSLYRGSNYGYTF
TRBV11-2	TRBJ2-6	CASSLDRDKTRTSGANVLTF
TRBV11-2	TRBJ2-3	CASSVTSGGSDTQYF
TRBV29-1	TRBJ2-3	CSVDRPSKEGQYF
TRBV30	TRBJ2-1	CAWSVLRGEEQFF
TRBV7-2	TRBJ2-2	CASSRRPANTGELFF
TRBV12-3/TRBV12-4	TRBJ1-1	CASSFRQGNEAFF
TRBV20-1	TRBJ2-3	CSAPQGGTGTDTQYF
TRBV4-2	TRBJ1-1	CASSQVSGETNTEAFF
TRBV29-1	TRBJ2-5	CSDADRGGETQYF
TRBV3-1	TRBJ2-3	CATHRAADTQYF
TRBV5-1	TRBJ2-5	CASSFGGANQETQYF
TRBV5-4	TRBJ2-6	CASTTGQGVSGANVLTF